This T cell receptor beta chain was observed in a study of blood T cells in healthy people across ages. For the study at large: Every two T cells gave about one barcoded beta molecule via template switching.

In germline, CDR1 is DFQATT, CDR2 SNEGSKA (reference sequence). Trimming shortened V by 8 bases and J by 2 bases, and 14 bases separated the two germline ends. The CDR3 consists of 13 residues. A second PCR, run for roughly 7 to 12 cycles, used a sample-barcoded 5' primer plus a J-beta primer mix. With 12 random nucleotides, a template-switch adaptor tagged each individual cDNA molecule. TCRdb reprocessed the 5' RACE reads via MiXCR and lists one record per CDR3 protein. This table has hundreds of thousands of distinct CDR3 sequences, approximately 49% appearing once. Donors ranged from about 6 to 95 years old and were healthy Caucasians in Russia.

The V gene is TRBV20-1, the J gene TRBJ2-3; perhaps TRBD2 as D (5 bases). The sample was blood. The clonotype originates from a man younger than 45 in good health. The CDR3 region has the DNA TGCAGTCTACGTGAGCGGCTCACAGATACGCAGTATTTT. This sequence encodes CSLRERLTDTQYF.